These 30 T cell receptor beta chains share one sample of origin, sequenced in a study of blood T cell repertoires in COVID-19. Method: immunoSEQ multiplex PCR; TCRdb's copy keeps in-frame clones and lacks some. In the table there are a few hundred thousand clones, 65% to 90% of which are singletons. The specimen was PBMCs or T cells enriched from blood (not recorded which). The receptor set was obtained from a woman in her 40s with acute COVID-19.

This clone is a singleton in its sample. The gene calls are TRBV12-3 or TRBV12-4 and TRBJ2-4; maybe TRBD2 (5 bases). The V end was cut by 1 base, the J end by 10 bases, with 5 bases between. This CDR3 has 11 residues. CDR3 region: CASSLGGIQYF. For the CDR3, the DNA is TGTGCCAGCAGTTTAGGAGGGATTCAGTACTTC.

This chain connects TRBV10-3 to TRBJ2-1; 9 bases agree with TRBD1. Germline CDR1 and CDR2: ENHRY and SYGVKD. The trim removed 5 bases at V and 6 bases at J, leaving 8 bases unmatched. This CDR3 has 15 residues. Here the CDR3 reads CAISLTGGAVNEQFF. The CDR3 nucleotides are TGTGCCATCAGTCTAACAGGGGGCGCGGTCAATGAGCAGTTCTTC.

The gene calls are TRBV20-1 and TRBJ2-7; TRBD2 aligns across 7 bases. Germline V gene data show CDR1 as DFQATT and CDR2 as SNEGSKA (reference sequence). The CDR3 loop spans 15 amino acids. J lost 1 base, V lost 3 bases, and 9 bases had no gene match. The CDR3 is CSASALGGRSYEQYF. CDR3 in DNA: TGCAGTGCTAGTGCCCTTGGCGGGAGATCCTACGAGCAGTACTTC.

The V and J genes are TRBV28 and TRBJ2-7; 10 bases fit TRBD2. The CDR3 length is 13 residues. Germline lookup yields CDR1 MDHEN and CDR2 SYDVKM. This CDR3 is CAASGRSSYEQYF. CDR3 nucleotide sequence: TGTGCAGCTAGCGGGAGATCTTCCTACGAGCAGTACTTC.

In this sample, this clone turned up a few times. V gene TRBV3-1 (or the pseudogene TRBV3-2) combines with J gene TRBJ2-5; D is unclear. The CDR3 runs to 12 residues. CDR1 LGHDT and CDR2 YNNKEL come from the germline V gene (reference sequence). Trimming took 11 bases from V and 5 from J, leaving 15 bases between them. DNA of the CDR3: TGTGCCTCCAAGGCCGGGTCGGAGACCCAGTACTTC. Its translation: CASKAGSETQYF.

This clone was detected only once. The rearrangement links TRBV2 to TRBJ2-6, with a tentative D call TRBD1 (6 bases). The CDR3 is 15 residues long. Germline V gene sequence: CDR1 SNHLY, CDR2 FYNNEI. V lost 6 bases, J lost 4 bases, and 13 bases lay in between. DNA of the CDR3: TGTGCCAGCAGGTATTACAGGGACGGGGCCAACGTCCTGACTTTC. It codes for CASRYYRDGANVLTF.

This clone appeared once. This sequence joins TRBV27 and TRBJ2-2; 8 bases align to TRBD2. V dropped 6 bases and J dropped 6; count of bases not matched to a gene: 12. The CDR3 totals 16 residues. Germline V gene data show CDR1 as MNHEY and CDR2 as SMNVEV (reference sequence). The CDR3 protein is CASSPGGALGAGELFF. The CDR3 coding sequence is TGTGCCAGCAGCCCCGGGGGGGCACTGGGGGCCGGGGAGCTGTTTTTT.

This clone was seen many times. The V and J genes are TRBV7-3 and TRBJ2-5, with D possibly matching TRBD1 (6 bases). Looked up from germline, CDR1 is SGHTA and CDR2 is FQGTGA. This CDR3 is 13 amino acids long. The germline V and J ends were trimmed by 4 bases and 4 bases, with 10 bases remaining between them. The CDR3 nucleotides are TGTGCCAGCAGCTCCCAAGGGGGAGAGACCCAGTACTTC. This sequence encodes CASSSQGGETQYF.

J is TRBJ1-1 and V is TRBV19; D is uncertain. This CDR3 has 11 amino acids. The V gene's germline CDR1 is LNHDA and CDR2 SQIVND (reference sequence). V lost 7 bases to trimming and J lost 5 bases, with 8 bases between them. For the CDR3, the DNA is TGTGCCAGTAAAGACGGGACTGAAGCTTTCTTT. As protein: CASKDGTEAFF.

In DNA form, the CDR3 reads TGTGCCACCAGCGGGGGACAGGGTTACTATGGCTACACCTTC. Translating it yields CATSGGQGYYGYTF. J is TRBJ1-2 and V is TRBV15, with 9 bases matching TRBD1. Unmatched junction bases numbered 4, after V lost 5 bases and J lost 3 bases. The V gene's germline CDR1 is LNHNV and CDR2 YYDKDF (reference sequence). This CDR3 has 14 residues.

This clone was recorded only once. The V gene is TRBV28, the J gene TRBJ2-1; 11 bases are a match to TRBD2. V was pared by 6 bases and J by 0 bases, with 7 bases of the junction left unmatched. CDR3 length equals 17 residues. Germline lookup yields CDR1 MDHEN and CDR2 SYDVKM. The CDR3: CASSTTSGGSSYNEQFF. The CDR3, as DNA: TGTGCCAGCAGCACTACTAGCGGGGGAAGCTCCTACAATGAGCAGTTCTTC. Filled out from reference TRBV28 and TRBJ2-1, the complete variable domain reads DVKVTQSSRYLVKRTGEKVFLECVQDMDHENMFWYRQDPGLGLRLIYFSYDVKMKEKGDIPEGYSVSREKKERFSLILESASTNQTSMYLCASSTTSGGSSYNEQFFGPGTRLTVL.

V and J are TRBV24-1 and TRBJ2-3, with 7 bases identical to TRBD1. V lost 4 bases to trimming and J lost 2 bases; unmatched junction nucleotides: 8. The CDR3 covers 16 residues. Germline assignment: CDR1 KGHDR and CDR2 SFDVKD. This CDR3 reads CATSDPDRVNTDTQYF. As DNA, the CDR3 is TGTGCCACCAGTGACCCAGACAGGGTCAACACAGATACGCAGTATTTT.

This clone has only one observation. V and J are TRBV4-1 and TRBJ1-4; 10 bases map to TRBD1. The trim removed 1 base at V and 8 bases at J, leaving 1 base unmatched. Germline V gene lookup returns CDR1 MGHRA and CDR2 YSYEKL. The length of the CDR3 is 14 residues. The chain's CDR3 is CASSQGDRGEKLFF. For the CDR3, the DNA is TGCGCCAGCAGCCAAGGGGACAGGGGCGAAAAACTGTTTTTT.

The chain carries TRBV6-2 or TRBV6-3 and TRBJ2-1, with D possibly TRBD2 on 5 matching bases. In germline, CDR1 is MNHEY, CDR2 SVGEGT. V shed 6 bases and J shed 1 base, with 10 bases lying between them. The CDR3 is 14 amino acids. The CDR3 DNA reads TGTGCCAGCAGCCGCGGGCCTTCCTACAATGAGCAGTTCTTC. It translates to CASSRGPSYNEQFF.

The V call is TRBV27, the J call TRBJ2-7; 8 bases match TRBD2. Germline V gene data show CDR1 as MNHEY and CDR2 as SMNVEV (reference sequence). This CDR3 is 15 amino acids long. V shed 6 bases, J shed 2 bases, and the junction held 9 bases outside the gene matches. DNA of the CDR3: TGTGCCAGCAGACTGTTCGGGAGGGGAGCCTACGAGCAGTACTTC. It translates to CASRLFGRGAYEQYF.

The chain couples TRBV13 to TRBJ1-1, with D tentatively TRBD1 (6 bases). V gave up 4 bases and J gave up 3 bases, with 9 bases separating them. Per the germline V gene, CDR1 is PRHDT and CDR2 is FYEKMQ (reference sequence). This CDR3 has 13 amino acids. CDR3 residues: CASSYRADTEAFF. The CDR3 DNA is TGTGCCAGCAGCTACAGGGCGGACACTGAAGCTTTCTTT. Full variable domain (outside the CDR3, taken from reference TRBV13 and TRBJ1-1): AAGVIQSPRHLIKEKRETATLKCYPIPRHDTVYWYQQGPGQDPQFLISFYEKMQSDKGSIPDRFSAQQFSDYHSELNMSSLELGDSALYFCASSYRADTEAFFGQGTRLTVV.

V is TRBV2 and J is TRBJ2-2; TRBD2 aligns across 14 bases. Per the germline V gene, CDR1 is SNHLY and CDR2 is FYNNEI. The CDR3 is made up of 16 amino acids. V lost 5 bases, J lost 6 bases, and 5 bases stayed unmatched. CDR3 in amino acids: CASSFQGLAGAGELFF. CDR3 nucleotides: TGTGCCAGCAGTTTTCAGGGACTAGCGGGAGCCGGGGAGCTGTTTTTT.

The V call is TRBV4-2, the J call TRBJ1-1; the D is unclear. In germline, CDR1 is LGHNA, CDR2 YNFKEQ. The CDR3 consists of 14 residues. V lost 3 bases and J 1 base, leaving 9 bases between the germline ends. CDR3: CASSHPRENTEAFF. The CDR3 bases are TGTGCCAGCAGCCATCCGCGGGAGAACACTGAAGCTTTCTTT.

This chain links TRBV28 with TRBJ2-1; tentatively, D is TRBD1 (5 bases). Looked up from germline, CDR1 is MDHEN and CDR2 is SYDVKM. Trimming shortened V by 0 bases and J by 1 base, and 10 bases separated the two germline ends. This CDR3 is built from 16 residues. The CDR3 sequence: CASSLWEGVSYNEQFF. The CDR3 DNA follows: TGTGCCAGCAGTTTATGGGAAGGGGTATCCTACAATGAGCAGTTCTTC. The complete variable domain, with remaining parts taken from reference TRBV28 and TRBJ2-1, reads DVKVTQSSRYLVKRTGEKVFLECVQDMDHENMFWYRQDPGLGLRLIYFSYDVKMKEKGDIPEGYSVSREKKERFSLILESASTNQTSMYLCASSLWEGVSYNEQFFGPGTRLTVL.

The genes are TRBV6-4 and TRBJ1-2, with unresolved D. The CDR3 contains 15 residues. CDR1 is MRHNA, CDR2 SNTAGT, per germline. V was shortened by 0 bases and J by 3 bases, with 11 bases between the two germline ends. The CDR3 sequence is CASSDSAAAYYGYTF. CDR3 DNA: TGTGCCAGCAGTGACTCTGCGGCCGCGTACTATGGCTACACCTTC.

This chain uses TRBV4-1 with TRBJ2-1; TRBD2 agrees at 13 bases. Germline assignment: CDR1 MGHRA and CDR2 YSYEKL. J gave up 7 bases and V 5 bases, and 5 bases lay outside the gene matches. This CDR3 is built from 15 residues. CDR3 region: CASSSPGLAGNEQFF. In DNA form, the CDR3 reads TGCGCCAGCAGCTCACCGGGACTAGCGGGAAATGAGCAGTTCTTC.

The chain employs TRBV4-2 and TRBJ2-1; tentative D call: TRBD2 (5 bases). The CDR3 runs to 16 residues. Trimming removed 0 bases from V and 7 bases from J, with 16 bases in between. Germline V gene sequence: CDR1 LGHNA, CDR2 YNFKEQ. The CDR3 reads CASSQEASPYFNEQFF. The DNA for the CDR3 is TGTGCCAGCAGCCAAGAAGCTAGCCCCTACTTTAATGAGCAGTTCTTC.

J is TRBJ2-1 and V is TRBV6-2 or TRBV6-3; 7 nucleotides agree with TRBD2. The V segment lost 2 bases and the J segment 4 bases; nucleotides outside the gene matches: 11. CDR3 size: 17 residues. Germline loops: CDR1 MNHEY, CDR2 SVGEGT. CDR3 nucleotide sequence: TGTGCCAGCAGTTACCGAAAACTAGCGTCAGGATACAATGAGCAGTTCTTC. Amino acids: CASSYRKLASGYNEQFF.

In its sample, this clone was seen a few times. The rearrangement links TRBV11-2 to TRBJ2-7, with 13 bases matching TRBD2. Germline V gene lookup returns CDR1 SGHAT and CDR2 FQNNGV. V was clipped by 4 bases and J by 7 bases; unmatched bases: 7. This CDR3 is built from 15 residues. As DNA, the CDR3 is TGTGCCAGCAGCTACGGGACTAGCGGGATTAAAGAGCAGTACTTC. Its translation is CASSYGTSGIKEQYF.

The rearrangement joins TRBV5-1 to TRBJ2-5; D may be TRBD2 (6 bases). The germline V and J ends were trimmed by 2 bases and 1 base, with 12 bases remaining between them. This CDR3 spans 15 amino acids. CDR1 and CDR2 from the germline V gene are SGHRS and YFSETQ. CDR3 protein: CASSFSGGPQETQYF. CDR3 nucleotides: TGCGCCAGCAGCTTCTCCGGGGGACCCCAAGAGACCCAGTACTTC.

This chain uses TRBV4-1 with TRBJ2-5, with 11 positions matching TRBD2. The CDR3 has 21 amino acids. Germline trimming cut 0 bases from V and 0 bases from J; bases unmatched to any gene: 15. The germline V gene encodes CDR1 MGHRA and CDR2 YSYEKL. CDR3 in DNA: TGCGCCAGCAGCCAAGAGCTACCGATGAGGGGACTAGCGGTAAACCAAGAGACCCAGTACTTC. It codes for CASSQELPMRGLAVNQETQYF.

The J gene is TRBJ2-1, the V gene TRBV9; no reliable D call. Germline V gene lookup returns CDR1 SGDLS and CDR2 YYNGEE. The CDR3 runs to 16 residues. The V end was cut by 4 bases, the J end by 0 bases, with 14 bases between. The CDR3 DNA is TGTGCCAGCAGCCCTTCAATACAGAGCTCCTACAATGAGCAGTTCTTC. Translation gives CASSPSIQSSYNEQFF.

The rearrangement joins TRBV7-2 to TRBJ2-5; the match to TRBD2 covers 11 bases. Unmatched junction bases numbered 5, after V lost 2 bases and J lost 6 bases. The length of the CDR3 is 15 residues. Looked up from germline, CDR1 is SGHTA and CDR2 is FQGNSA. This CDR3 is CASSLIAGGPKTQYF. The CDR3, as DNA: TGTGCCAGCAGCTTAATAGCGGGAGGGCCGAAGACCCAGTACTTC.

The chain uses TRBV4-1 and TRBJ1-3; D remains unclear. V lost 2 bases, J lost 0 bases, and 14 bases lay in between. This CDR3 has 17 residues. Germline V gives CDR1 MGHRA, CDR2 YSYEKL. The CDR3 DNA is TGCGCCAGCAGCCAAAAACCGACGGGATTCTCTGGAAACACCATATATTTT. This codes for CASSQKPTGFSGNTIYF.

The rearrangement links TRBV9 to TRBJ2-1; tentatively, D is TRBD2 (5 bases). The V end was cut by 3 bases, the J end by 6 bases, with 19 bases between. The V gene's germline CDR1 is SGDLS and CDR2 YYNGEE. This CDR3 spans 16 amino acids. The CDR3 sequence: CASSGYLPAAFNEQFF. In DNA, the CDR3 is TGTGCCAGCAGCGGCTACCTCCCAGCGGCCTTCAATGAGCAGTTCTTC.